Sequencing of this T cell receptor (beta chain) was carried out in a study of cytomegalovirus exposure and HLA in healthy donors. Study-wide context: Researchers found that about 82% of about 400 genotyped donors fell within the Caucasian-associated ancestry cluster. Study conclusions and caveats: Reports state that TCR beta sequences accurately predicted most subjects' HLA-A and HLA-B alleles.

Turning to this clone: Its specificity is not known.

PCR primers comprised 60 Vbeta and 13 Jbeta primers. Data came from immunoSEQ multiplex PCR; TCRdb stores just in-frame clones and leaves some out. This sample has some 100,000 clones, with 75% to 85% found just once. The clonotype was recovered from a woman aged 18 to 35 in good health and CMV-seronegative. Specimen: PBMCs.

The CDR3: CATSRVGGFSYNEQFF. The CDR3 DNA reads as TGTGCCACCAGCAGAGTTGGGGGGTTCTCCTACAATGAGCAGTTCTTC. The chain joins TRBV15 to TRBJ2-1; a possible D gene is TRBD2 (6 bases). This CDR3 is 16 amino acids long. Trimming took 1 base from V and 0 from J, leaving 10 bases between them. The germline V gene encodes CDR1 LNHNV and CDR2 YYDKDF (reference sequence).